This T cell receptor (beta chain) was retrieved from a study of blood T cell repertoires in COVID-19. Study-level background: COVID-19 samples, acute and convalescent, were from the United States, Italy and Spain.

Original processing notes: Reference gene primer amplification yielded estimated nucleated cell counts. Sequenced by immunoSEQ multiplex PCR; TCRdb stores in-frame clones only, minus some. Clone size and the V and J calls come from that table; the DNA yielded D and trimming. The data show 140,000 to 150,000 clones, with about four fifths seen just once and 3.5% held by the top ten. Per the germline V gene, CDR1 is SQVTM and CDR2 is ANQGSEA. The CDR3 spans 15 residues. The V and J ends lost 1 base and 2 bases, in that order; junction bases with no gene match: 0. The chain recombines TRBV29-1 with TRBJ2-2; 11 bases match TRBD2. Sequenced material: peripheral blood. The receptor comes from a man in his 70s who had recovered from COVID-19. The DNA of the CDR3 is TGCAGCGTTGAAGGACTAGCGGGAAACACCGGGGAGCTGTTTTTT. Translated: CSVEGLAGNTGELFF.